This TCR beta chain emerged from a study of cytomegalovirus exposure and HLA in healthy donors. Trimming at V came to 3 bases and at J to 8 bases, leaving 11 bases not matched to a gene. Germline V lookup: CDR1 SGHRS, CDR2 YFSETQ. The CDR3 has 15 residues. A single count supports this clone. PCR involved 60 Vbeta and 13 Jbeta primers. Some clones are missing from TCRdb's copy, which holds only in-frame ones; the method was immunoSEQ multiplex PCR. The sample consists of 100,000 to 150,000 clones, roughly 70% of them appearing once. The clonotype was recovered from a man under 40 in good health and CMV-seronegative. The sequencing sample was made of PBMCs. The genes are TRBV5-1 and TRBJ1-2; 9 bases fit TRBD1. CDR3 coding DNA: TGCGCCAGCAGCTCGGGGATACAGGGGGCAGGAGGCTACACCTTC. As protein: CASSSGIQGAGGYTF.